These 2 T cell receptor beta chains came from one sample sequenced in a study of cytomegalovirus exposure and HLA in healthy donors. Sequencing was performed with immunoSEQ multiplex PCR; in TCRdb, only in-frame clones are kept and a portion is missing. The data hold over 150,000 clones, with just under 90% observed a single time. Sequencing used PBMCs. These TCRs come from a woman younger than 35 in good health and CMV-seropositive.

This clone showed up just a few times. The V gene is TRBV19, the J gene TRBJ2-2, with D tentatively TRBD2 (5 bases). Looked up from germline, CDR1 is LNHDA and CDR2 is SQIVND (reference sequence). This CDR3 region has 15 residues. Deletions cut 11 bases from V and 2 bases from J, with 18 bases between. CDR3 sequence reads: CASGGSLKNTGELFF. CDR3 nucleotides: TGTGCCTCAGGAGGAAGCCTTAAAAACACCGGGGAGCTGTTTTTT.

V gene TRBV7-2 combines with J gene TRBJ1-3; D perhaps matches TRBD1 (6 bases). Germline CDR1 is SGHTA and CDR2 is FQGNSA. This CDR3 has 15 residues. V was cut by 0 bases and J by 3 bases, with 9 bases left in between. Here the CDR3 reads CASSLASGVGNTIYF. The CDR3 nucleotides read TGTGCCAGCAGCTTAGCGTCAGGGGTTGGAAACACCATATATTTT.